This T cell receptor beta chain was captured by sequencing in a study of blood T cell repertoires in COVID-19. For the study at large: Italy, Spain and the United States were the sources of the convalescent and acute COVID-19 samples. Sources were T cells, B-cell-depleted T cells, or PBMCs; the material itself was cDNA or gDNA.

Original methodology: How many nucleated cells were present was estimated from reference gene primer amplification. TCRdb's table, derived via immunoSEQ multiplex PCR, lists solely in-frame clones and lacks some. V and J calls and clone size are copied from that table; D and trimming were computed from the DNA. This repertoire shows around 110,000 clones, under 95% found once; its top ten account for roughly 1.3%. There are 17 residues in the CDR3. Germline V gene data show CDR1 as MNHNS and CDR2 as SASEGT. Between the trimmed V and J ends, which lost 1 base and 1 base, there was a span of 16 bases. Specimen: peripheral blood. This TCR was recovered from a woman in her 30s with acute or convalescent COVID-19. This chain uses TRBV6-1 with TRBJ2-5; D is possibly TRBD1 (5 bases). The CDR3 region has the DNA TGTGCCAGCAGTGAAGAAGAAAGGGGTTGGGGCCAAGAGACCCAGTACTTC. Translation: CASSEEERGWGQETQYF.